The 28 T cell receptor beta chains below come from one sample, sequenced in a study of patients and donors after allogeneic stem cell transplantation. TCRdb redid the calling of the RT-PCR reads with MiXCR, one entry per CDR3 protein. Of more than 25,000 distinct CDR3 sequences in the sample, roughly 8% are singletons; the top ten hold around 50%. Input material: blood, either unsorted or a sorted T cell fraction (not recorded which). These receptors were collected from a human donor who was either an allogeneic HSCT recipient or a stem cell or donor lymphocyte infusion donor (not recorded which). It is not recorded whose cells these are; they may come from a transplant donor.

This clonotype turned up a few times. The chain joins TRBV7-6 to TRBJ2-3, with D possibly TRBD2 on 6 matching bases. Germline V CDR1 and CDR2: SGHVS, FNYEAQ. The CDR3 totals 13 residues. V lost 3 bases and J lost 2, with 6 bases in between. DNA for the CDR3: TGTGCCAGCAGCTTGGACTACACAGATACGCAGTATTTT. This gives the protein CASSLDYTDTQYF.

This chain joins TRBV7-9 and TRBJ2-1; 7 bases map to TRBD2. The CDR3 covers 13 residues. Germline V gives CDR1 SEHNR, CDR2 FQNEAQ (reference sequence). The V segment lost 3 bases and the J segment 8 bases; nucleotides outside the gene matches: 4. The CDR3 DNA is TGTGCCAGCAGCTTGGAGGGAGGGGATGAGCAGTTCTTC. This translates into CASSLEGGDEQFF.

The V call is TRBV5-1, the J call TRBJ1-1; D not certain. CDR1 and CDR2 from the germline V gene are SGHRS and YFSETQ. Between the trimmed V and J ends, which lost 0 bases and 1 base, there was a span of 10 bases. This CDR3 has 15 amino acids. The CDR3 DNA is TGCGCCAGCAGCTTGGGAGCAGGCTCGAACACTGAAGCTTTCTTT. Amino acid sequence: CASSLGAGSNTEAFF. The full variable domain, in which reference TRBV5-1 and TRBJ1-1 provide the parts outside the CDR3, is KAGVTQTPRYLIKTRGQQVTLSCSPISGHRSVSWYQQTPGQGLQFLFEYFSETQRNKGNFPGRFSGRQFSNSRSEMNVSTLELGDSALYLCASSLGAGSNTEAFFGQGTRLTVV.

The table lists this clonotype with a few counts. The genes are TRBV27 and TRBJ1-2; 8 bases map to TRBD1. Germline V gives CDR1 MNHEY, CDR2 SMNVEV (reference sequence). The CDR3 consists of 15 residues. Unmatched junction bases numbered 8, after V lost 0 bases and J lost 8 bases. The CDR3 coding sequence is TGTGCCAGCAGTTTATCAGGTTCAGGGGGCGGCGGCTACACCTTC. Translated, it gives CASSLSGSGGGGYTF.

This clonotype was recorded a few times. V and J are TRBV7-9 and TRBJ1-4; no reliable D call. This CDR3 region has 15 residues. Germline V CDR1 and CDR2: SEHNR, FQNEAQ (reference sequence). Trimming removed 4 bases at V and 4 bases at J, with 13 bases between. This CDR3 is CASSSRGGLNEKLFF. The CDR3 coding sequence is TGTGCCAGCAGCTCCCGGGGAGGGCTTAATGAAAAACTGTTTTTT.

This clonotype was seen at least ten times. V usage is TRBV7-9 and J usage is TRBJ2-1; TRBD2 matches at 9 bases. The CDR3 totals 15 residues. Per the germline V gene, CDR1 is SEHNR and CDR2 is FQNEAQ (reference sequence). V dropped 1 base and J dropped 6; count of bases not matched to a gene: 4. CDR3 protein: CASSLGGGAVNEQFF. For the CDR3, the DNA is TGTGCCAGCAGCTTAGGCGGGGGGGCGGTCAATGAGCAGTTCTTC.

This clonotype was counted a few times. This chain links TRBV7-9 with TRBJ2-1; unclear D gene. This CDR3 spans 15 amino acids. Deletions cut 6 bases from V and 13 bases from J, with 25 bases between. Germline V CDR1 and CDR2: SEHNR, FQNEAQ (reference sequence). The CDR3 nucleotides read TGTGCCAGCAGTTACCTTCAAGACGTCTACAATGTCCAGTTCTTC. Its protein is CASSYLQDVYNVQFF.

The chain employs TRBV27 and TRBJ2-7; 11 bases are a match to TRBD2. V lost 6 bases to trimming and J lost 4 bases; unmatched junction nucleotides: 14. This CDR3 is built from 17 residues. Germline values: CDR1 MNHEY, CDR2 SMNVEV (reference sequence). CDR3: CASRTSLLAGVEYEQYF. CDR3 sequence (DNA): TGTGCCAGCAGGACTTCCCTACTAGCGGGAGTAGAGTACGAGCAGTACTTC.

This clonotype was seen ten or more times. The chain employs TRBV6-1 and TRBJ1-1; D remains ambiguous. Trimming pared 6 bases from V and 11 bases from J, leaving 22 bases between. Looked up from germline, CDR1 is MNHNS and CDR2 is SASEGT. The CDR3 runs 14 residues. Here the CDR3 reads CASSRWTAPLLAFF. Written as DNA, the CDR3 is TGTGCCAGCAGCCGTTGGACTGCCCCACTTTTGGCTTTCTTT.

The sample holds many counts of this clonotype. V gene TRBV5-1 combines with J gene TRBJ2-1, with D maybe TRBD1 (5 bases). This CDR3 is built from 16 residues. CDR1 and CDR2 (germline): SGHRS, YFSETQ. The ends were cut back, 1 base at V and 0 bases at J, with 11 bases in the middle. Here the CDR3 reads CASSLPRASSYNEQFF. The CDR3 nucleotides read TGCGCCAGCAGCTTGCCCAGGGCGAGCTCCTACAATGAGCAGTTCTTC.

This chain uses TRBV6-2 or TRBV6-3 with TRBJ2-7, with a weak D call TRBD1 (6 bases). The CDR3 runs 18 residues. Germline CDR1 and CDR2: MNHEY and SVGEGT. Trimming cost V 5 bases and J 5 bases, with 28 bases left between them. The CDR3 region has the DNA TGTGCCAGCAGTCAGGACCTCCTGGGGACACGGATACGTGACGAGCAGTACTTC. Translation: CASSQDLLGTRIRDEQYF.

The chain employs TRBV6-5 and TRBJ1-1, with TRBD1 matching over 8 bases. Germline CDR1 and CDR2: MNHEY and SVGAGI. V shed 4 bases and J 3 bases; nucleotides not matched to a gene: 13. The CDR3 runs to 17 residues. The CDR3 sequence is CASSSQPGGGFHTEAFF. CDR3 sequence (DNA): TGTGCCAGCAGTTCCCAGCCAGGGGGCGGATTTCACACTGAAGCTTTCTTT.

The chain joins TRBV2 to TRBJ2-1; 8 bases agree with TRBD2. Per the germline V gene, CDR1 is SNHLY and CDR2 is FYNNEI. The trim removed 5 bases at V and 4 bases at J, leaving 7 bases unmatched. This CDR3 spans 15 amino acids. The DNA for the CDR3 is TGTGCCAGCAGTTTTACTAGCGGATCTTACAATGAGCAGTTCTTC. Translated: CASSFTSGSYNEQFF. Variable domain in full (rest from reference TRBV2 and TRBJ2-1): EPEVTQTPSHQVTQMGQEVILRCVPISNHLYFYWYRQILGQKVEFLVSFYNNEISEKSEIFDDQFSVERPDGSNFTLKIRSTKLEDSAMYFCASSFTSGSYNEQFFGPGTRLTVL.

Only a few counts were recorded for this clonotype. The chain joins TRBV7-3 to TRBJ2-1; D gene unclear. The CDR3 contains 17 residues. Germline CDR1 and CDR2: SGHTA and FQGTGA. V dropped 4 bases and J dropped 1 base, with 17 bases sitting between them. The CDR3, as DNA: TGTGCCAGCAGCTCGGGCCCCCGTACAGCATCCTACAATGAGCAGTTCTTC. Protein: CASSSGPRTASYNEQFF. Drawing the rest from reference TRBV7-3 and TRBJ2-1, the complete variable domain is GAGVSQTPSNKVTEKGKYVELRCDPISGHTALYWYRQSLGQGPEFLIYFQGTGAADDSGLPNDRFFAVRPEGSVSTLKIQRTERGDSAVYLCASSSGPRTASYNEQFFGPGTRLTVL.

This clonotype was counted ten times or more. The chain employs TRBV20-1 and TRBJ2-3; 13 bases fit TRBD2. The CDR3 contains 12 residues. Germline V lookup: CDR1 DFQATT, CDR2 SNEGSKA (reference sequence). The CDR3, as DNA: TGCACCGGACTAGCGGGGGCAGATACGCAGTATTTT. Translated: CTGLAGADTQYF.

This clonotype came up many times. The chain is built from TRBV4-2 and TRBJ2-3, with 14 bases that match TRBD2. V shed 1 base, J shed 4 bases, and the junction held 1 base outside the gene matches. The germline CDR1 and CDR2 sequences are LGHNA and YNFKEQ. The CDR3 extends over 16 amino acids. The CDR3 DNA reads as TGTGCCAGCAGCCAAGGACTAGCGGGAGGGCCAGATACGCAGTATTTT. Its translation: CASSQGLAGGPDTQYF.

V usage is TRBV28 and J usage is TRBJ2-7, with 7 positions matching TRBD1. The CDR3 is made up of 15 amino acids. The junction had 12 bases not matched to a gene; V was cut back by 7 bases and J by 3 bases. The V gene's germline CDR1 is MDHEN and CDR2 SYDVKM. DNA for the CDR3: TGTGCCAGCACAATACCGGGACAGCGCTACTACGAGCAGTACTTC. Its translation is CASTIPGQRYYEQYF. Based on the CDR3 plus reference TRBV28 and TRBJ2-7, the full variable domain is DVKVTQSSRYLVKRTGEKVFLECVQDMDHENMFWYRQDPGLGLRLIYFSYDVKMKEKGDIPEGYSVSREKKERFSLILESASTNQTSMYLCASTIPGQRYYEQYFGPGTRLTVT.

This clonotype was counted at least ten times. The chain recombines TRBV30 with TRBJ1-5; D remains ambiguous. The CDR3 extends over 13 amino acids. The germline CDR1 and CDR2 sequences are GTSNPN and SVGIG (reference sequence). V lost 0 bases to trimming and J lost 4 bases, with 7 bases between them. CDR3 in amino acids: CAWSVQHNQPQHF. The CDR3 DNA reads as TGTGCCTGGAGTGTACAGCATAATCAGCCCCAGCATTTT.

The CDR3 here is CASSEPTGGAYEQYF. In nucleotides, the CDR3 is TGTGCCAGCAGTGAGCCGACAGGGGGCGCCTACGAGCAGTACTTC. The chain employs TRBV6-1 and TRBJ2-7; 10 bases fit TRBD1. The length of the CDR3 is 15 residues. Germline V gene data show CDR1 as MNHNS and CDR2 as SASEGT. Trimming at V came to 3 bases and at J to 2 bases, leaving 4 bases not matched to a gene.

This clonotype was found a few times. The rearrangement joins TRBV10-3 to TRBJ2-1; 16 nucleotides align to TRBD2. V shed 6 bases, J shed 3 bases, and the junction held 8 bases outside the gene matches. The CDR3 has 18 amino acids. CDR1 and CDR2 (germline): ENHRY, SYGVKD. In DNA, the CDR3 is TGTGCCATCAGGGGACTAGCGGGAGGGGGGGGGCTCTACAATGAGCAGTTCTTC. As protein: CAIRGLAGGGGLYNEQFF.

This clonotype has ten or more counts. The gene calls are TRBV7-9 and TRBJ2-3; no firm D call. Trimming took 6 bases from V and 1 from J, leaving 8 bases between them. The CDR3 spans 13 residues. Germline-derived CDR1 and CDR2 are SEHNR and FQNEAQ (reference sequence). The CDR3 bases are TGTGCCAGCAGAGGCGTCCGCACAGATACGCAGTATTTT. Translation: CASRGVRTDTQYF. The full variable domain, in which reference TRBV7-9 and TRBJ2-3 provide the parts outside the CDR3, is DTGVSQNPRHKITKRGQNVTFRCDPISEHNRLYWYRQTLGQGPEFLTYFQNEAQLEKSRLLSDRFSAERPKGSFSTLEIQRTEQGDSAMYLCASRGVRTDTQYFGPGTRLTVL.

The table lists this clonotype with a few counts. The J gene is TRBJ1-1, the V gene TRBV19; D might be TRBD1 (5 bases). V lost 6 bases and J lost 3, with 20 bases in between. The CDR3 is 16 amino acids. CDR1 LNHDA and CDR2 SQIVND come from the germline V gene (reference sequence). The CDR3 reads CASRRGQGPRHTEAFF. CDR3 nucleotides: TGTGCCAGTAGGAGAGGCCAGGGACCGCGGCACACTGAAGCTTTCTTT.

In its sample, this clonotype was seen many times. The chain combines TRBV5-5 with TRBJ2-7; the D is unclear. V was clipped by 1 base and J by 0 bases, with 11 bases between them. This CDR3 is 15 amino acids long. CDR1 and CDR2 (germline): SGHKS, YYEKEE (reference sequence). CDR3: CASSLSQSTSYEQYF. The CDR3 DNA sequence: TGTGCCAGCAGCTTGAGCCAGTCAACCTCCTACGAGCAGTACTTC.

Many counts were recorded for this clonotype. This chain uses TRBV5-1 with TRBJ2-1; TRBD2 aligns across 9 bases. CDR1 and CDR2 (germline): SGHRS, YFSETQ. The CDR3 extends over 18 amino acids. The junction had 13 bases not matched to a gene; V was cut back by 4 bases and J by 2 bases. CDR3 sequence: CASSTGGTSLEPYNEQFF. CDR3 coding DNA: TGCGCCAGCAGCACCGGTGGGACTAGCTTAGAACCCTACAATGAGCAGTTCTTC. The entire variable domain, with the rest obtained from reference TRBV5-1 and TRBJ2-1, is as follows: KAGVTQTPRYLIKTRGQQVTLSCSPISGHRSVSWYQQTPGQGLQFLFEYFSETQRNKGNFPGRFSGRQFSNSRSEMNVSTLELGDSALYLCASSTGGTSLEPYNEQFFGPGTRLTVL.

The J gene is TRBJ2-6, the V gene TRBV7-9; tentatively, D is TRBD1 (6 bases). Trimming removed 3 bases at V and 4 bases at J, with 13 bases between. Germline V gene data show CDR1 as SEHNR and CDR2 as FQNEAQ (reference sequence). The CDR3 loop spans 16 amino acids. The CDR3 sequence is CASSFRRGPGANVLTF. CDR3 in DNA: TGTGCCAGCAGCTTCCGCAGGGGTCCCGGGGCCAACGTCCTGACTTTC.

This clonotype was found many times. The chain links TRBV11-3 to TRBJ2-3, with a tentative D call TRBD2 (6 bases). CDR3 size: 17 residues. Trimming removed 1 base at V and 2 bases at J, with 16 bases between. Germline V gene data show CDR1 as SGHNT and CDR2 as YENEEA. The CDR3 DNA sequence: TGTGCCAGCAGCTTAGCCCTTGGGTCTAGCGCCACAGATACGCAGTATTTT. It translates to CASSLALGSSATDTQYF.

This clonotype occurred many times. The chain couples TRBV20-1 to TRBJ1-5; D remains ambiguous. Germline CDR1 and CDR2: DFQATT and SNEGSKA (reference sequence). V was pared by 0 bases and J by 3 bases, with 12 bases between. The CDR3 is 15 residues long. CDR3 loop: CSARDGSTNNQPQHF. CDR3 DNA: TGCAGTGCTAGAGATGGGTCGACAAACAATCAGCCCCAGCATTTT.

The sample holds many counts of this clonotype. This rearrangement joins TRBV6-6 to TRBJ1-4; 7 bases are a match to TRBD1. CDR3 length equals 13 residues. The germline V gene encodes CDR1 MNHNY and CDR2 SVGAGI (reference sequence). J was trimmed by 8 bases and V by 7 bases; bases with no gene match: 7. The CDR3 protein is CASNRQGPEKLFF. CDR3 DNA: TGTGCCAGCAACAGACAGGGACCCGAAAAACTGTTTTTT.